This T cell receptor (beta chain) originates from a study of blood T cell repertoires in COVID-19. Overall study context: There were acute and convalescent COVID-19 samples, and they came from the United States, Italy and Spain. The cDNA or gDNA used as material had been derived from T cells, B-cell-depleted T cells, or PBMCs.

V dropped 2 bases and J dropped 0 bases, with 9 bases sitting between them. The CDR3 extends over 15 amino acids. The germline V gene encodes CDR1 SGHKS and CDR2 YYEKEE (reference sequence). Authors' processing steps: Estimates of nucleated cell counts were drawn from the amplification of reference gene primers. Sequenced by immunoSEQ multiplex PCR; TCRdb stores in-frame clones only, minus some. Clone size and the V and J calls come from that table; the DNA yielded D and trimming. The sample carries about 110,000 clones, about 79% recorded once. Recruited during active infection, patients (from Seattle) were subsequently followed longitudinally.

The TCR was taken from a man older than 75 with COVID-19, enrolled during active disease. The sample was peripheral blood. V is TRBV5-5 and J is TRBJ1-3; D unclear. CDR3 in amino acids: CASSFERVSGNTIYF. DNA of the CDR3: TGTGCCAGCAGCTTTGAACGGGTCTCTGGAAACACCATATATTTT.